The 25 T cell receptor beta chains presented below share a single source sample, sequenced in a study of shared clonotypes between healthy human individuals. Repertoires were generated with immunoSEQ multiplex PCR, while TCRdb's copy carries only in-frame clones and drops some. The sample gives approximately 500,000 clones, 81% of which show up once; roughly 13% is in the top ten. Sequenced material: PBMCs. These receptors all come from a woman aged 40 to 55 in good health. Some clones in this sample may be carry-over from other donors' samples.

CDR3 in DNA: TGTGCCAGCAGCCTTGGCCTAGCGGGAGGGGGGGAGCAGTACTTC. This gives the protein CASSLGLAGGGEQYF. The chain combines TRBV11-2 with TRBJ2-7; 12 nucleotides align to TRBD2. J lost 7 bases, V lost 5 bases, and 9 bases had no gene match. CDR3 length equals 15 residues. Germline V gene sequence: CDR1 SGHAT, CDR2 FQNNGV.

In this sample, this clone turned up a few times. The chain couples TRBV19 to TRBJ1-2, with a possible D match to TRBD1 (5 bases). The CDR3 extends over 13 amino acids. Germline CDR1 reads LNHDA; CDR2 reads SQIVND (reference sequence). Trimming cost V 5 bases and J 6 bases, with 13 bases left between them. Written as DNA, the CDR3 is TGTGCCAGTAGTTTGAGGACACTTCATGGCTACACCTTC. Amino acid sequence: CASSLRTLHGYTF.

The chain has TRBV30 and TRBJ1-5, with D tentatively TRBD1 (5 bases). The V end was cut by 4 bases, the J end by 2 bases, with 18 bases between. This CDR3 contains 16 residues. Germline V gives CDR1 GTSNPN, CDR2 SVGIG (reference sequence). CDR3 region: CAWNPGPRGGNQPQHF. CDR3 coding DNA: TGTGCCTGGAACCCTGGTCCCCGGGGCGGCAATCAGCCCCAGCATTTT.

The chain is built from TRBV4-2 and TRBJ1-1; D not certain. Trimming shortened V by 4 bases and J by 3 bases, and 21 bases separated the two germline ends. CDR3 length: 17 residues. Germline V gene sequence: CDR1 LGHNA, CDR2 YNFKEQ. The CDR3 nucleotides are TGTGCCAGCAGCCCTGAAAGTGGACTGAGAGGTTACACTGAAGCTTTCTTT. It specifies CASSPESGLRGYTEAFF.

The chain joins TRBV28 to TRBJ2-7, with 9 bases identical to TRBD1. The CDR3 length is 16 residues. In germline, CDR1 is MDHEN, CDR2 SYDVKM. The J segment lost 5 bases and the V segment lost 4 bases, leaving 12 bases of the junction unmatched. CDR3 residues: CASSSLPGQGGNEQYF. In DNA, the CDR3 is TGTGCCAGCAGTTCCCTGCCGGGACAGGGTGGAAACGAGCAGTACTTC.

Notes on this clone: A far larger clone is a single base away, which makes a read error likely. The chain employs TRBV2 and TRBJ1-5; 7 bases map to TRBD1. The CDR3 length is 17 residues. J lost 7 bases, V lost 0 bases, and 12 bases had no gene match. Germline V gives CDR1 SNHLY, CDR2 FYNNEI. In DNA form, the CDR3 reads TGTGCCAGCAGTGAAGCGGTAGGGACAGTGGCTCGGCAGCCCCAGCATTTT. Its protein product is CASSEAVGTVARQPQHF. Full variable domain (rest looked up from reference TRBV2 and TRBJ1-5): EPEVTQTPSHQVTQMGQEVILRCVPISNHLYFYWYRQILGQKVEFLVSFYNNEISEKSEIFDDQFSVERPDGSNFTLKIRSTKLEDSAMYFCASSEAVGTVARQPQHFGDGTRLSIL.

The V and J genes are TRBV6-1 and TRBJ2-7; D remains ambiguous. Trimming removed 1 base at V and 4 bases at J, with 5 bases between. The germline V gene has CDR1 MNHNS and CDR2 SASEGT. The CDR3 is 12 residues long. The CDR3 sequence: CASSEGLYEQYF. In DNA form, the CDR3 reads TGTGCCAGCAGTGAAGGATTATACGAGCAGTACTTC.

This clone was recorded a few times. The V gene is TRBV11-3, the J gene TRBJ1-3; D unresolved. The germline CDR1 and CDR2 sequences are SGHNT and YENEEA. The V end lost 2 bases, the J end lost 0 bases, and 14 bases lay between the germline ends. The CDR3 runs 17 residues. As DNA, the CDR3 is TGTGCCAGCAGCTTAAGGTTTATCCCCTTCTCTGGAAACACCATATATTTT. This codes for CASSLRFIPFSGNTIYF. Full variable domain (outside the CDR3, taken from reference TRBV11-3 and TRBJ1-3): EAGVVQSPRYKIIEKKQPVAFWCNPISGHNTLYWYLQNLGQGPELLIRYENEEAVDDSQLPKDRFSAERLKGVDSTLKIQPAELGDSAVYLCASSLRFIPFSGNTIYFGEGSWLTVV.

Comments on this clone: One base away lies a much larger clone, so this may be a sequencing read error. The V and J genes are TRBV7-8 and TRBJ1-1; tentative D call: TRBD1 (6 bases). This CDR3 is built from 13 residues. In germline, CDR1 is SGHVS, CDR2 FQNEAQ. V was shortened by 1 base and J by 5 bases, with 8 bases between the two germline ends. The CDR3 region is CASSLEGGTEAFF. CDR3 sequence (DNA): TGTGCCAGCAGCTTAGAAGGGGGGACTGAAGCTTTCTTT.

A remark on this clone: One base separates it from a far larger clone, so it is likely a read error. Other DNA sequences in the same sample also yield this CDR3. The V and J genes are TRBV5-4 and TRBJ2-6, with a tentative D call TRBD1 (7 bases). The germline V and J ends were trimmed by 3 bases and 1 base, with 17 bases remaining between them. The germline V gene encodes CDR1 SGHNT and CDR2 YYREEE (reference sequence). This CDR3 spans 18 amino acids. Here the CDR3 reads CASSSGGTASSGANVLTF. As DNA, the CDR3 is TGTGCCAGCAGCTCAGGGGGGACGGCGAGTTCTGGGGCCAACGTCCTGACTTTC.

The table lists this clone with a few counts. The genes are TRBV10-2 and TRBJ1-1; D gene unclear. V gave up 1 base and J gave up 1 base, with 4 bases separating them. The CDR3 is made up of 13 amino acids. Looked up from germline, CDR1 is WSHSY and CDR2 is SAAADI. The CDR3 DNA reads TGCGCCAGCAGTGAGTGGGGGAACACTGAAGCTTTCTTT. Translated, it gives CASSEWGNTEAFF.

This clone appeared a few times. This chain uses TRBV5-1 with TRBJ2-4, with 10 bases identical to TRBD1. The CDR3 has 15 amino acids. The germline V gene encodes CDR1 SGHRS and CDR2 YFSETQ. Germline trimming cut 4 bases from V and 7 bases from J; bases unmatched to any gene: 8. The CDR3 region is CASSQGWDRGNIQYF. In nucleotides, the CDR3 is TGCGCCAGCAGCCAAGGTTGGGACAGGGGTAACATTCAGTACTTC.

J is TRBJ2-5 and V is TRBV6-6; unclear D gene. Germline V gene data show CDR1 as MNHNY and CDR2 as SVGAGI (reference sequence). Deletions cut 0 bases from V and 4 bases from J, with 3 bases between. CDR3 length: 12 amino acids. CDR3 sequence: CASSYSRETQYF. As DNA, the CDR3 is TGTGCCAGCAGTTACTCCAGAGAGACCCAGTACTTC.

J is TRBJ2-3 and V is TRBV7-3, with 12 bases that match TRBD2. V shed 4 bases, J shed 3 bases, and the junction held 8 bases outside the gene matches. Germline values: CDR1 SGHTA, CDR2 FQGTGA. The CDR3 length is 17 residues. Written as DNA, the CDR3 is TGTGCCAGCAGCTCTTCGACTAGCGGGAGTGGTACAGATACGCAGTATTTT. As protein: CASSSSTSGSGTDTQYF.

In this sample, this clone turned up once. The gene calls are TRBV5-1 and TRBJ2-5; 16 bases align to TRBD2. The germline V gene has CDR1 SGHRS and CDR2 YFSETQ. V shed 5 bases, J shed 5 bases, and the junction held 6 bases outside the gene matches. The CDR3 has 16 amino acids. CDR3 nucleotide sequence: TGCGCCAGCAGTGCGGGACTAGCGGGAGGGCGGGAGACCCAGTACTTC. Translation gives CASSAGLAGGRETQYF. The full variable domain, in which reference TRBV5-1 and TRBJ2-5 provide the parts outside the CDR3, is KAGVTQTPRYLIKTRGQQVTLSCSPISGHRSVSWYQQTPGQGLQFLFEYFSETQRNKGNFPGRFSGRQFSNSRSEMNVSTLELGDSALYLCASSAGLAGGRETQYFGPGTRLLVL.

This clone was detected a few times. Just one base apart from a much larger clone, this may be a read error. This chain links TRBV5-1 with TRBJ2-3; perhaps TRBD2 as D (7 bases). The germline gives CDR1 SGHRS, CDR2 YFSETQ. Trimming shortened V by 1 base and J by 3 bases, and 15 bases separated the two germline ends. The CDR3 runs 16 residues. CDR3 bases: TGCGCCAGCAGCTTGAAGGGCAGGGGAGGGACAGATACGCAGTATTTT. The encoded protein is CASSLKGRGGTDTQYF.

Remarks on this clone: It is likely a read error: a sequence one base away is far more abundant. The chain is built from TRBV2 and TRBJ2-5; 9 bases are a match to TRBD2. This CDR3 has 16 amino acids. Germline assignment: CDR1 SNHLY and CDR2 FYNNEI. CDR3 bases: TGTGCCAGCAGTGTAGGGCTAGCGGGAACAAGGGAGACCCAGCACTTC. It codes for CASSVGLAGTRETQHF.

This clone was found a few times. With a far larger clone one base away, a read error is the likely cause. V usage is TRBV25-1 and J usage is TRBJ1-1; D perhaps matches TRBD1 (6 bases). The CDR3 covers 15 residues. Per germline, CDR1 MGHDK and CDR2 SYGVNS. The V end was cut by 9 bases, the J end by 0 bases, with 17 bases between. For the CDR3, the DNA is TGTGCCAGTGTCCCTGGGGGCGCGGTGAACACTGAAGCTTTCTTT. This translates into CASVPGGAVNTEAFF.

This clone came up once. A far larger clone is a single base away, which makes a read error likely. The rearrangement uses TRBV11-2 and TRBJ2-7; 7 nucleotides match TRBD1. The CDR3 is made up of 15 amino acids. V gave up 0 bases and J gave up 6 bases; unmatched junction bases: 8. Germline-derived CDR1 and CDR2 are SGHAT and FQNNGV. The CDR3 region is CASSLDARGIGEQYF. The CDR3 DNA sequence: TGTGCCAGCAGCTTAGATGCCAGGGGGATCGGCGAGCAGTACTTC.

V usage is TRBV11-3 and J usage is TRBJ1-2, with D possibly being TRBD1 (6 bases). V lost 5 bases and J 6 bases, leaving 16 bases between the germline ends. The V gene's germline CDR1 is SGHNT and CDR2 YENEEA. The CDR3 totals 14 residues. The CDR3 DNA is TGTGCCAGCAGCCCCGAGGGGGTACTGGATGGCTACACCTTC. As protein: CASSPEGVLDGYTF.

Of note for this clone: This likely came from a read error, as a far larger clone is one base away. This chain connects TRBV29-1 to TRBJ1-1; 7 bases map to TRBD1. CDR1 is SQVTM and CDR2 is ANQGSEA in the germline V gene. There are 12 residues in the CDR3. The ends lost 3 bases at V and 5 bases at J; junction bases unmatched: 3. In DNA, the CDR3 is TGCAGCGTTGAGCAGGGGGGAACTGAAGCTTTCTTT. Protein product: CSVEQGGTEAFF.

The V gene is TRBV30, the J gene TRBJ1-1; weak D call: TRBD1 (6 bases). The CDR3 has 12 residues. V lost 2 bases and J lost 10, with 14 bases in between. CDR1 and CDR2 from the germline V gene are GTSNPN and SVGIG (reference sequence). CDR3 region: CAWSTQGSGAFF. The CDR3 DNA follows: TGTGCCTGGAGTACCCAGGGGTCGGGAGCTTTCTTT.

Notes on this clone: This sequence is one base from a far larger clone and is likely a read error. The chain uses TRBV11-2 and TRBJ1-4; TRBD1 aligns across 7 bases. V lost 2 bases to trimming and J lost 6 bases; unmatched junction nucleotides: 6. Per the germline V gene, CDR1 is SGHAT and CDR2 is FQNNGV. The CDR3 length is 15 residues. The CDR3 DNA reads TGTGCCAGCAGCTTAAACAGGGGCGCAGATGAAAAACTGTTTTTT. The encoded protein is CASSLNRGADEKLFF.

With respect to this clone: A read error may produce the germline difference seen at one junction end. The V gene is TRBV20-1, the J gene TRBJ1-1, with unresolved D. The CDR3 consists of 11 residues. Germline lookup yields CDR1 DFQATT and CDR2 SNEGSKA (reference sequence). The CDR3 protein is CSARMGLEAFF. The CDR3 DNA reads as TGCAGTGCTAGAATGGGCCTTGAAGCCTTCTTT.

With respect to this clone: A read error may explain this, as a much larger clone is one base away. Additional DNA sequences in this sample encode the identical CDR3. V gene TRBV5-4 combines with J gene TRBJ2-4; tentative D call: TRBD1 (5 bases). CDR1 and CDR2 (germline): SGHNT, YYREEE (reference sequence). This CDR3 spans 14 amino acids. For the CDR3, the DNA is TGTGCTAGCAGCTTGGGTGGGGCTAAAAACATTCAGTACTTC. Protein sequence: CASSLGGAKNIQYF.